This passage covers 13 T cell receptor beta chains from one sample sequenced in a study of regulatory T cells in long-lasting Graves disease. For TCR beta, libraries came from iRepertoire HTBI primers and Arm-PCR of CDR3 regions. TCRdb reprocessed the multiplex PCR reads with MiXCR, giving one entry per CDR3 protein. Here the sample spans roughly 500,000 distinct CDR3 sequences, about 12% being singletons. Time point specified: newly diagnosed GD, antithyroid drugs for less than 3 months. Extracted PBMC RNA gave rise to the TCR library. These data also formed part of another study, on T cells in Graves' hyperthyroidism and ophthalmopathy.

The sequencing here drew on peripheral blood mononuclear cells (PBMCs), taken at new diagnosis, from a patient treated with antithyroid drugs. The receptor set was obtained from a woman younger than 45 with Graves disease.

The genes are TRBV7-2 and TRBJ2-1; 12 nucleotides align to TRBD2. Germline trimming cut 0 bases from V and 7 bases from J; bases unmatched to any gene: 4. The CDR3 consists of 16 residues. From germline, CDR1 is SGHTA and CDR2 FQGNSA. The DNA of the CDR3 is TGTGCCAGCAGCTTAGCGAGGCTAGCGGGAGGGAATGAGCAGTTCTTC. Its protein product is CASSLARLAGGNEQFF. The full variable domain, with the rest looked up from reference TRBV7-2 and TRBJ2-1, is GAGVSQSPSNKVTEKGKDVELRCDPISGHTALYWYRQSLGQGLEFLIYFQGNSAPDKSGLPSDRFSAERTGGSVSTLTIQRTQQEDSAVYLCASSLARLAGGNEQFFGPGTRLTVL.

This clonotype occurred many times. The V gene is TRBV3-1, the J gene TRBJ2-1; TRBD1 might be the D (6 bases). The germline CDR1 and CDR2 sequences are LGHDT and YNNKEL (reference sequence). This CDR3 is 17 amino acids long. Deletions cut 0 bases from V and 6 bases from J, with 18 bases between. This chain's CDR3 is CASSQDKAGALVNEQFF. CDR3 sequence (DNA): TGTGCCAGCAGCCAAGATAAGGCAGGGGCGCTGGTCAATGAGCAGTTCTTC.

In this sample, this clonotype turned up many times. This rearrangement joins TRBV10-3 to TRBJ1-5; D is unresolved. The CDR3 contains 15 residues. V lost 1 base, J lost 0 bases, and 7 bases lay in between. CDR1 is ENHRY, CDR2 SYGVKD, per germline. Here the CDR3 reads CAISEWQDSNQPQHF. The CDR3 nucleotides read TGTGCCATCAGTGAGTGGCAGGATAGCAATCAGCCCCAGCATTTT.

This clonotype was seen at least ten times. V and J are TRBV2 and TRBJ2-7; D unclear. The germline V gene has CDR1 SNHLY and CDR2 FYNNEI. The V gene lost 6 bases and the J gene lost 2 bases, with 8 bases spanning the gap. CDR3 size: 12 residues. DNA of the CDR3: TGTGCCAGCAGGGGCAGGACCTACGAGCAGTACTTC. Its protein product is CASRGRTYEQYF.

This clonotype was counted at least ten times. V is TRBV27 and J is TRBJ2-1; D uncertain. This CDR3 has 14 amino acids. Germline CDR1 reads MNHEY; CDR2 reads SMNVEV (reference sequence). V shed 1 base and J shed 1 base, with 5 bases lying between them. The CDR3 reads CASSLYSSYNEQFF. CDR3 nucleotides: TGTGCCAGCAGTTTATACTCTTCCTACAATGAGCAGTTCTTC.

The V gene is TRBV11-2, the J gene TRBJ2-1; possible D gene TRBD2, 6 bases. The last part of the DNA fits TRBJ2-3 better; the J call may be wrong. The germline gives CDR1 SGHAT, CDR2 FQNNGV. This CDR3 has 15 residues. The CDR3 DNA reads as TGTGCCAGCAGCCCCACGTGGGGGGAGGATCTTACGCAGTATTTT. This sequence encodes CASSPTWGEDLTQYF.

This clonotype has only a few counts. The chain carries TRBV6-1 and TRBJ1-5; the D gene is possibly TRBD1 (6 bases). The V end was cut by 10 bases, the J end by 0 bases, with 10 bases between. CDR1 and CDR2 from the germline V gene are MNHNS and SASEGT. This CDR3 comprises 13 residues. The CDR3 sequence: CATGQSSNQPQHF. The CDR3 DNA follows: TGTGCCACCGGACAGTCTAGCAATCAGCCCCAGCATTTT.

This clonotype appeared many times. V is TRBV15 and J is TRBJ2-3, with D possibly TRBD2 on 6 matching bases. The CDR3 spans 17 residues. Germline CDR1 and CDR2: LNHNV and YYDKDF (reference sequence). Trimming cost V 0 bases and J 1 base, with 14 bases left between them. CDR3 in amino acids: CATSRDRGLAGTDTQYF. CDR3 coding DNA: TGTGCCACCAGCAGAGATCGGGGGTTGGCCGGCACAGATACGCAGTATTTT.

This clonotype was detected a few times. The chain couples TRBV19 to TRBJ2-2; D not certain. Germline V gene data show CDR1 as LNHDA and CDR2 as SQIVND (reference sequence). The CDR3 consists of 11 residues. Trimming pared 8 bases from V and 6 bases from J, leaving 7 bases between. CDR3 in DNA: TGTGCCAGTCACGGGCCCGGGGAGCTGTTTTTT. This encodes CASHGPGELFF. Filled out from reference TRBV19 and TRBJ2-2, the complete variable domain reads DGGITQSPKYLFRKEGQNVTLSCEQNLNHDAMYWYRQDPGQGLRLIYYSQIVNDFQKGDIAEGYSVSREKKESFPLTVTSAQKNPTAFYLCASHGPGELFFGEGSRLTVL.

As to this clonotype: The junction does not match germline at one end; this may be a read error. The CDR3 nucleotides are TGTGCCTGCAGTGAAGGGACTGACCACAATGAGCAGTTCTTC. Encoded protein: CACSEGTDHNEQFF. The chain carries TRBV6-2 or TRBV6-3 and TRBJ2-5; maybe TRBD2 (6 bases). The J call is uncertain, as TRBJ2-1 better fits the DNA end. This CDR3 has 14 residues. Germline CDR1 MNHEY, CDR2 SVGEGT.

This rearrangement joins TRBV27 to TRBJ2-1; 12 bases fit TRBD2. V was pared by 5 bases and J by 6 bases, with 8 bases of the junction left unmatched. CDR3 length equals 16 residues. In germline, CDR1 is MNHEY, CDR2 SMNVEV (reference sequence). CDR3 sequence reads: CASSKLAGGWGNEQFF. Written as DNA, the CDR3 is TGTGCCAGCAGTAAACTAGCGGGAGGCTGGGGCAATGAGCAGTTCTTC.

This clonotype appeared a few times. A single base separates this from a much larger clone, so it may be a read error. The V call is TRBV28, the J call TRBJ1-3, with D unresolved. Germline V gene sequence: CDR1 MDHEN, CDR2 SYDVKM. Trimming shortened V by 7 bases and J by 2 bases, and 12 bases separated the two germline ends. This CDR3 region has 14 residues. The CDR3 DNA follows: TGTGCCAGCACCCCTGGTGGGGCTGGAAACACCATATATTTT. It translates to CASTPGGAGNTIYF. The whole variable domain, filled in from reference TRBV28 and TRBJ1-3, reads DVKVTQSSRYLVKRTGEKVFLECVQDMDHENMFWYRQDPGLGLRLIYFSYDVKMKEKGDIPEGYSVSREKKERFSLILESASTNQTSMYLCASTPGGAGNTIYFGEGSWLTVV.

The chain links TRBV2 to TRBJ2-7, with D perhaps TRBD2 (6 bases). The CDR3 totals 12 residues. Germline loops: CDR1 SNHLY, CDR2 FYNNEI. Trimming removed 3 bases from V and 5 bases from J, with 8 bases in between. The chain's CDR3 is CASSDWGDEQYV. CDR3 sequence (DNA): TGTGCCAGCAGTGATTGGGGGGACGAGCAGTACGTC.